The 9 T cell receptor beta chains below all came from one sample that was sequenced in a study of T cell repertoires in cytomegalovirus infection (dated by TCRdb to about 2019). TCRdb records Illumina HiSeq 1500 as the sequencer. TCRdb took the public reads, trimmed them with fastp at Q25, ran MiXCR for clone calling and kept in-frame beta chains. Every CDR3 protein is listed once, alongside the most common genes and DNA of its rows. Across this sample there are fewer than 400,000 distinct CDR3 sequences, with 15% to 20% seen only once. 8.7% of the sample goes to the ten largest clones. Sequenced: PBMCs. The receptors originated from a human donor in good health (CMV status not recorded). Some clones in this sample may be carry-over from other donors' samples.

The V gene is TRBV7-9, the J gene TRBJ2-1, with 10 bases fitting TRBD2. Germline CDR1 SEHNR, CDR2 FQNEAQ (reference sequence). After removal of 0 bases from V and 9 bases from J, the junction contained 5 bases not matched to a gene. This CDR3 region has 15 residues. The CDR3 spells CASSLALAGGAEQFF. CDR3 DNA: TGTGCCAGCAGCTTAGCATTAGCGGGAGGTGCTGAGCAGTTCTTC.

The genes are TRBV2 and TRBJ2-1; possibly TRBD1 for D (5 bases). The germline V and J ends were trimmed by 5 bases and 10 bases, with 15 bases remaining between them. The CDR3 runs 13 residues. Germline assignment: CDR1 SNHLY and CDR2 FYNNEI. CDR3 amino acids: CASSLGQPGEQFF. CDR3 DNA: TGTGCCAGCAGTTTAGGACAACCCGGGGAGCAGTTCTTC. Looking up the rest from reference TRBV2 and TRBJ2-1 gives the full variable domain: EPEVTQTPSHQVTQMGQEVILRCVPISNHLYFYWYRQILGQKVEFLVSFYNNEISEKSEIFDDQFSVERPDGSNFTLKIRSTKLEDSAMYFCASSLGQPGEQFFGPGTRLTVL.

This rearrangement joins TRBV20-1 to TRBJ2-3; D not resolved. Trimming shortened V by 6 bases and J by 6 bases, and 19 bases separated the two germline ends. CDR1 and CDR2 (germline): DFQATT, SNEGSKA (reference sequence). This CDR3 contains 14 residues. The DNA of the CDR3 is TGCAGTGCCCCCGGCGGCTATAGAATGGATACGCAGTATTTT. The encoded protein is CSAPGGYRMDTQYF.

This clonotype was seen a handful of times. The chain has TRBV19 and TRBJ2-1, with 9 bases fitting TRBD2. Per germline, CDR1 LNHDA and CDR2 SQIVND (reference sequence). V shed 3 bases, J shed 8 bases, and the junction held 8 bases outside the gene matches. CDR3 size: 15 residues. The DNA of the CDR3 is TGTGCCAGTAGTATTTTAGCGGGAGTTCGGGATGAGCAGTTCTTC. This translates into CASSILAGVRDEQFF.

This clonotype was observed at least ten times. The chain employs TRBV29-1 and TRBJ2-3, with 7 bases that match TRBD1. There are 16 residues in the CDR3. CDR1 is SQVTM and CDR2 is ANQGSEA in the germline V gene. The V gene end was trimmed by 2 bases and the J gene end by 0 bases; junction bases not matched to a gene: 8. CDR3 nucleotide sequence: TGCAGCGTTGAAACGGGGACAGCCCGTAGCACAGATACGCAGTATTTT. Protein sequence: CSVETGTARSTDTQYF.

This clonotype has just a few counts. The chain is built from TRBV7-6 and TRBJ1-5; D call uncertain. V gave up 3 bases and J gave up 1 base, with 4 bases separating them. The CDR3 loop spans 13 amino acids. CDR1 is SGHVS, CDR2 FNYEAQ, per germline. CDR3 sequence reads: CASSFQSNQPQHF. The CDR3 nucleotides are TGTGCCAGCAGCTTCCAAAGCAATCAGCCCCAGCATTTT. Full variable domain (outside the CDR3, taken from reference TRBV7-6 and TRBJ1-5): GAGVSQSPRYKVTKRGQDVALRCDPISGHVSLYWYRQALGQGPEFLTYFNYEAQQDKSGLPNDRFSAERPEGSISTLTIQRTEQRDSAMYRCASSFQSNQPQHFGDGTRLSIL.

The rearrangement links TRBV9 to TRBJ2-1; the match to TRBD2 covers 9 bases. V lost 2 bases and J lost 6; bases outside the gene matches: 3. Germline assignment: CDR1 SGDLS and CDR2 YYNGEE. This CDR3 has 14 amino acids. CDR3 sequence reads: CASSVSGSGNEQFF. The DNA for the CDR3 is TGTGCCAGCAGCGTTAGCGGGAGTGGCAATGAGCAGTTCTTC. The full variable domain, in which reference TRBV9 and TRBJ2-1 provide the parts outside the CDR3, is DSGVTQTPKHLITATGQRVTLRCSPRSGDLSVYWYQQSLDQGLQFLIQYYNGEERAKGNILERFSAQQFPDLHSELNLSSLELGDSALYFCASSVSGSGNEQFFGPGTRLTVL.

The chain has TRBV5-1 and TRBJ2-5; 9 bases fit TRBD1. Looked up from germline, CDR1 is SGHRS and CDR2 is YFSETQ. The CDR3 contains 16 residues. Germline trimming cut 4 bases from V and 0 bases from J; bases unmatched to any gene: 7. This CDR3 is CASSPADRGDQETQYF. In DNA, the CDR3 is TGCGCCAGCAGCCCGGCTGACAGGGGGGACCAAGAGACCCAGTACTTC.

This chain uses TRBV7-8 with TRBJ1-6; no definite D call. The CDR3 sequence is 14 residues long. The germline gives CDR1 SGHVS, CDR2 FQNEAQ. Trimming removed 6 bases at V and 10 bases at J, with 16 bases between. In DNA, the CDR3 is TGTGCCAGCAGTCCGCCCGGGCCTCAATCACCCCTCCACTTT. The encoded protein is CASSPPGPQSPLHF.